The 17 T cell receptor beta chains below all came from one sample that was sequenced in a study of shared clonotypes between healthy human individuals. Cells designated naive CD8 were CD45RO-negative and were positively selected for CCR7, with terminally differentiated effector memory CD45RA+ cells excluded. Measured with immunoSEQ multiplex PCR; TCRdb has only the in-frame clones, and not every one. Among about 2.1 million clones listed, roughly 95% were seen once. Material: naive CD8+ T cells from PBMCs. The receptors originated from a young man in good health. Some clones in this sample may be carry-over from other donors' samples.

J is TRBJ2-7 and V is TRBV5-4, with a possible D match to TRBD2 (6 bases). Germline CDR1 SGHNT, CDR2 YYREEE (reference sequence). Trimming cost V 1 base and J 1 base, with 15 bases left between them. This CDR3 is built from 16 residues. The CDR3 sequence is CASSLIAELLSYEQYF. In nucleotides, the CDR3 is TGTGCCAGCAGCTTGATAGCGGAGCTCCTATCCTACGAGCAGTACTTC.

The chain recombines TRBV27 with TRBJ2-7, with 7 bases fitting TRBD2. V shed 6 bases, J shed 2 bases, and the junction held 7 bases outside the gene matches. The CDR3 has 14 residues. Germline values: CDR1 MNHEY, CDR2 SMNVEV (reference sequence). Written as DNA, the CDR3 is TGTGCCAGCAGCATTAGCGGGCCTACCTACGAGCAGTACTTC. Protein sequence: CASSISGPTYEQYF.

J is TRBJ2-5 and V is TRBV7-9; D possibly corresponds to TRBD2 (7 bases). Germline CDR1 reads SEHNR; CDR2 reads FQNEAQ (reference sequence). V gave up 5 bases and J gave up 3 bases, with 13 bases separating them. This CDR3 is 14 amino acids long. The CDR3 loop reads CASSGGGAEETQYF. The DNA for the CDR3 is TGTGCCAGCAGCGGTGGGGGGGCAGAAGAGACCCAGTACTTC.

This chain uses TRBV9 with TRBJ2-3; a possible D gene is TRBD1 (6 bases). CDR3 size: 15 residues. V was cut by 0 bases and J by 1 base, with 9 bases left in between. Germline assignment: CDR1 SGDLS and CDR2 YYNGEE. As DNA, the CDR3 is TGTGCCAGCAGCGTAGAGGGACACGGCACAGATACGCAGTATTTT. Translating it yields CASSVEGHGTDTQYF.

This clone is a singleton in its sample. The V gene is TRBV5-1, the J gene TRBJ2-2; tentatively, D is TRBD2 (5 bases). V dropped 4 bases and J dropped 7 bases, with 11 bases sitting between them. The length of the CDR3 is 13 residues. The germline CDR1 and CDR2 sequences are SGHRS and YFSETQ. The CDR3 DNA reads as TGCGCCAGCAGCCCGACTAAGGGCGGGGAGCTGTTTTTT. Translation gives CASSPTKGGELFF.

The rearrangement uses TRBV28 and TRBJ1-1; no reliable D call. This CDR3 is 15 amino acids long. V was shortened by 6 bases and J by 5 bases, with 19 bases between the two germline ends. CDR1 is MDHEN, CDR2 SYDVKM, per germline. The CDR3 coding sequence is TGTGCCAGCAGCCCCACGGGAATATTGGGGACTGAAGCTTTCTTT. It codes for CASSPTGILGTEAFF.

The V gene is TRBV6-1, the J gene TRBJ1-6, with a tentative D call TRBD1 (5 bases). V was pared by 2 bases and J by 6 bases, with 17 bases between. Germline V gives CDR1 MNHNS, CDR2 SASEGT. This CDR3 is 17 amino acids long. CDR3 residues: CASSELKDTRSNSPLHF. The CDR3 DNA reads as TGTGCCAGCAGTGAACTAAAGGACACGCGATCTAATTCACCCCTCCACTTT.

The CDR3 reads CASSQVQGAIGNTIYF. CDR3 DNA sequence: TGCGCCAGCAGCCAGGTACAGGGGGCTATTGGAAACACCATATATTTT. The chain is built from TRBV4-1 and TRBJ1-3; 9 nucleotides line up with TRBD1. The V segment lost 3 bases and the J segment 3 bases; nucleotides outside the gene matches: 6. This CDR3 is 16 amino acids long. Germline CDR1 and CDR2: MGHRA and YSYEKL.

The chain is built from TRBV28 and TRBJ2-3; a weak D match, TRBD2 (6 bases). CDR3 size: 14 residues. Per the germline V gene, CDR1 is MDHEN and CDR2 is SYDVKM. V was clipped by 3 bases and J by 4 bases, with 11 bases between them. CDR3 region: CASSFLGEADTQYF. Here the CDR3 DNA reads TGTGCCAGCAGTTTTCTGGGGGAGGCAGATACGCAGTATTTT.

Comments on this clone: Other DNA sequences in the same sample also yield this CDR3. The V gene is TRBV29-1, the J gene TRBJ1-3; tentatively, D is TRBD1 (6 bases). This CDR3 is 15 amino acids long. Per the germline V gene, CDR1 is SQVTM and CDR2 is ANQGSEA. V gave up 4 bases and J gave up 0 bases, with 13 bases separating them. The CDR3 region has the DNA TGCAGCGTTGCAGGGCAGGGGAGCTCTGGAAACACCATATATTTT. Its protein product is CSVAGQGSSGNTIYF.

The V gene is TRBV27, the J gene TRBJ2-4; 8 positions agree with TRBD1. V shed 6 bases, J shed 2 bases, and the junction held 18 bases outside the gene matches. CDR1 is MNHEY, CDR2 SMNVEV, per germline (reference sequence). The CDR3 extends over 19 amino acids. The CDR3 DNA is TGTGCCAGCAGCTCATTCAAGATTGACAGGGGCGAGACCAAAAACATTCAGTACTTC. It yields the protein CASSSFKIDRGETKNIQYF.

The chain carries TRBV28 and TRBJ2-7; weak D call: TRBD1 (6 bases). The ends were cut back, 5 bases at V and 4 bases at J, with 15 bases in the middle. Germline CDR1 and CDR2: MDHEN and SYDVKM. The CDR3 covers 14 residues. This CDR3 reads CASSIRDIVYEQYF. The CDR3 coding sequence is TGTGCCAGCAGTATCCGGGACATTGTTTACGAGCAGTACTTC.

The J gene is TRBJ2-2, the V gene TRBV7-9; D may be TRBD2 (5 bases). Looked up from germline, CDR1 is SEHNR and CDR2 is FQNEAQ (reference sequence). The CDR3 loop spans 17 amino acids. Trimming took off 2 bases at V and 0 bases at J, with 13 bases between the two ends. The CDR3 here is CASSLYRGLTNTGELFF. As DNA, the CDR3 is TGTGCCAGCAGCTTATACCGCGGGTTAACGAACACCGGGGAGCTGTTTTTT. Full variable domain (outside the CDR3, taken from reference TRBV7-9 and TRBJ2-2): DTGVSQNPRHKITKRGQNVTFRCDPISEHNRLYWYRQTLGQGPEFLTYFQNEAQLEKSRLLSDRFSAERPKGSFSTLEIQRTEQGDSAMYLCASSLYRGLTNTGELFFGEGSRLTVL.

The chain joins TRBV5-6 to TRBJ1-5, with no clear D. Trimming took off 1 base at V and 6 bases at J, with 8 bases between the two ends. CDR3 length: 13 residues. Germline assignment: CDR1 SGHDT and CDR2 YYEEEE. CDR3 in amino acids: CASSLSPGQPQHF. CDR3 nucleotides: TGTGCCAGCAGCTTGTCCCCGGGTCAGCCCCAGCATTTT.

The genes are TRBV9 and TRBJ2-1; D call uncertain. V lost 3 bases to trimming and J lost 8 bases, with 18 bases between them. Germline-derived CDR1 and CDR2 are SGDLS and YYNGEE. This CDR3 spans 15 amino acids. The CDR3 loop reads CASSATLGFYYEQFF. The CDR3 coding sequence is TGTGCCAGCAGCGCGACCCTAGGGTTTTATTATGAGCAGTTCTTC.

This chain links TRBV7-8 with TRBJ2-5; 11 bases are a match to TRBD2. The length of the CDR3 is 15 residues. V shed 5 bases, J shed 4 bases, and the junction held 6 bases outside the gene matches. Germline V gene lookup returns CDR1 SGHVS and CDR2 FQNEAQ. The chain's CDR3 is CASSQLAGVGETQYF. Written as DNA, the CDR3 is TGTGCCAGCAGCCAACTAGCGGGAGTGGGAGAGACCCAGTACTTC.

A single count supports this clone. The chain is built from TRBV5-1 and TRBJ1-2; 9 nucleotides match TRBD1. The CDR3 consists of 16 residues. The germline V gene has CDR1 SGHRS and CDR2 YFSETQ. The trim removed 4 bases at V and 2 bases at J, leaving 9 bases unmatched. The CDR3 loop is CASSPRTGERNYGYTF. CDR3 in DNA: TGCGCCAGCAGCCCCCGGACAGGGGAACGAAACTATGGCTACACCTTC.